Sequencing of this TCR beta chain was carried out in a study of CD4 T cells in relation to SARS-CoV-2 and coronaviruses. Overall study: PBMCs were cultured with antigen for over 8 days before TCR beta sequencing. Negative control cultures got HIV-1 Nef peptides or no peptide. Whole-study findings and limits: Crossreactive clones expanded significantly less to SARS-CoV-2 than monoreactive clones. In about 65% of donors, memory CD4+ clonotypes crossrecognized SARS-CoV-2 and at least one common cold coronavirus spike.

Turning to this clone: The target antigen is unknown.

Unexposed donor CD4+ T cells date from about 2011-2018, before the COVID-19 pandemic. The cells were cultured for about ten days before CD4+ T cells were isolated. V gave up 3 bases and J gave up 8 bases, with 13 bases separating them. The CDR3 is 13 residues long. Looked up from germline, CDR1 is LNHDA and CDR2 is SQIVND (reference sequence). Only in-frame clones appear in the TCRdb table, and some are missing; sequencing was by immunoSEQ multiplex PCR. The data contain about 26,000 clones, 77% of them singletons. The sample comprised CD4+ T cells from PBMCs, cultured in vitro. This TCR was sampled from a human donor in good health. The rearrangement joins TRBV19 to TRBJ1-1; maybe TRBD1 (5 bases). CDR3 nucleotides: TGTGCCAGTAGTATCGTTGGGGCGCAGGAAGCTTTCTTT. It is translated as CASSIVGAQEAFF.